This T cell receptor beta chain emerged from a study of T cells after yellow fever vaccination. TCRdb independently ran MiXCR on the 5' RACE reads; one entry per CDR3 protein. The data show 60,000 to 95,000 distinct CDR3 sequences, around 7.8% seen once. This clonotype has at least ten counts. This CDR3 has 16 amino acids. The V end lost 2 bases, the J end lost 4 bases, and 20 bases lay between the germline ends. CDR1 is DFQATT and CDR2 is SNEGSKA in the germline V gene (reference sequence). The sequences come from CD8+ T cells sorted from PBMCs, collected around 10 days after the first yellow fever vaccination. This TCR was recovered from a man between 18 and 35 years old who received the YFV17D yellow fever vaccine. This chain joins TRBV20-1 and TRBJ1-2; possibly TRBD1 for D (6 bases). The CDR3 sequence: CSARSFSDSGIYGYTF. The CDR3 region has the DNA TGCAGTGCTAGAAGTTTCTCGGACAGTGGGATCTATGGCTACACCTTC.